Listed below are T cell receptor beta chains from one sample, sequenced in a study of PD-L1 blockade in urothelial cancer. Produced via immunoSEQ multiplex PCR; TCRdb's table is partial and in-frame only. The sample includes 70,000 to 75,000 clones, 84% of them seen just once. The specimen comprised PBMCs, sampled around atezolizumab (anti-PD-L1) treatment. All receptors come from a woman between 70 and 85 years old with urothelial cancer. Both conserved end residues are part of each CDR3. Fields, in order: clone size, V gene, D gene, J gene, CDR3 DNA, CDR3 protein. D genes are given only for firm matches. Clone sizes are given selectively: once, few, many, or a class where the clone is expanded.

abundance: -; v_gene: TRBV2; d_gene: -; j_gene: TRBJ2-2; CDR3nt: TGTGCCAGCAGTACAGGGACCGGGGAGCTGTTTTTT; CDR3aa: CASSTGTGELFF
abundance: -; v_gene: TRBV5-1; d_gene: TRBD1; j_gene: TRBJ1-2; CDR3nt: TGCGCCAGCAGCCAGCCGACAGGGGGTTTTTTC; CDR3aa: CASSQPTGGFF
abundance: -; v_gene: TRBV18; d_gene: -; j_gene: TRBJ1-2; CDR3nt: TGTGCCAGCTCACCACCAGGAGGGTTTGACTATGGCTACACCTTC; CDR3aa: CASSPPGGFDYGYTF
abundance: -; v_gene: TRBV11-2; d_gene: TRBD1; j_gene: TRBJ2-7; CDR3nt: TGTGCCAGCAGCTTAGGCGGACAGGGGATCGAGGAGCAGTACTTC; CDR3aa: CASSLGGQGIEEQYF
abundance: -; v_gene: TRBV19; d_gene: -; j_gene: TRBJ1-1; CDR3nt: TGTGCCAGTAGTATCCCCTCGACCAGGGCAGGAGACACTGAAGCTTTCTTT; CDR3aa: CASSIPSTRAGDTEAFF
abundance: -; v_gene: TRBV27; d_gene: -; j_gene: TRBJ2-2; CDR3nt: TGTGCCAGCAGTAAACAACAGAGGACTGGAGACTTGAACACCGGGGAGCTGTTTTTT; CDR3aa: CASSKQQRTGDLNTGELFF
abundance: -; v_gene: TRBV7-6; d_gene: -; j_gene: TRBJ2-1; CDR3nt: TGTGCCAGCAGCTTAGGCCCCACTAACAATGAGCAGTTCTTC; CDR3aa: CASSLGPTNNEQFF
abundance: -; v_gene: TRBV28; d_gene: -; j_gene: TRBJ2-7; CDR3nt: TGTGCCAGCAGTACGCCCGGGGGAACCTACGAGCAGTACTTC; CDR3aa: CASSTPGGTYEQYF
abundance: -; v_gene: TRBV14; d_gene: -; j_gene: TRBJ2-5; CDR3nt: TGTGCCAGCAGCCTTGTGAGGGAGACCCAGTACTTC; CDR3aa: CASSLVRETQYF
abundance: -; v_gene: TRBV27; d_gene: -; j_gene: TRBJ2-1; CDR3nt: TGTGCCAGCAGTCCAACCCCGAGGAATGAGCAGTTCTTC; CDR3aa: CASSPTPRNEQFF
abundance: -; v_gene: TRBV5-1; d_gene: -; j_gene: TRBJ1-2; CDR3nt: TGCGCCAGCAGCTTGGCCCCACAGGGCGCTAACTATGGCTACACCTTC; CDR3aa: CASSLAPQGANYGYTF
abundance: few; v_gene: TRBV7-9; d_gene: -; j_gene: TRBJ2-5; CDR3nt: TGTGCCAGCAGCTCACCCCCGGTCGATGTCAAAAAAGAGACCCAGTACTTC; CDR3aa: CASSSPPVDVKKETQYF
abundance: -; v_gene: TRBV7-6; d_gene: TRBD1; j_gene: TRBJ1-1; CDR3nt: TGTGCCAGCAGCTTAGTCACCGGGACAGGGGTTGGGAACACTGAAGCTTTCTTT; CDR3aa: CASSLVTGTGVGNTEAFF
abundance: few; v_gene: TRBV2; d_gene: TRBD1; j_gene: TRBJ1-2; CDR3nt: TGTGCCAGCAGAATGACAGGGTCGGTCTATGGCTACACCTTC; CDR3aa: CASRMTGSVYGYTF
abundance: -; v_gene: TRBV10-3; d_gene: TRBD1; j_gene: TRBJ1-1; CDR3nt: TGTGCCATCAGTGTTCAGGGGGCAAACACTGAAGCTTTCTTT; CDR3aa: CAISVQGANTEAFF
abundance: -; v_gene: TRBV19; d_gene: -; j_gene: TRBJ1-5; CDR3nt: TGTGCCAGTAGTATAGGAACCGGGGGGACTAGCAATCAGCCCCAGCATTTT; CDR3aa: CASSIGTGGTSNQPQHF
abundance: -; v_gene: TRBV7-8; d_gene: -; j_gene: TRBJ1-6; CDR3nt: TGTGCCAGCAGCCCTCGGGGTTCAGGCTCCTATAATTCACCCCTCCACTTT; CDR3aa: CASSPRGSGSYNSPLHF
abundance: -; v_gene: TRBV10-3; d_gene: -; j_gene: TRBJ2-3; CDR3nt: TGTGCCATCAGTAACTCAGGACTGAGCACAGATACGCAGTATTTT; CDR3aa: CAISNSGLSTDTQYF
abundance: -; v_gene: TRBV11-2; d_gene: TRBD2; j_gene: TRBJ2-1; CDR3nt: TGTGCCAGCAGCTTAGTCGCTAGCGGGTACAATGAGCAGTTCTTC; CDR3aa: CASSLVASGYNEQFF
abundance: -; v_gene: TRBV11-2; d_gene: TRBD1; j_gene: TRBJ1-3; CDR3nt: TGTGCCAGCAGCTTAGGCCCGACAGGGGTGAGCTCTGGAAACACCATATATTTT; CDR3aa: CASSLGPTGVSSGNTIYF
abundance: -; v_gene: TRBV5-1; d_gene: TRBD1; j_gene: TRBJ1-3; CDR3nt: TGCGCCAGCAGCGCCGCAGGGGGTGCTGGAAACACCATATATTTT; CDR3aa: CASSAAGGAGNTIYF
abundance: -; v_gene: TRBV11-2; d_gene: -; j_gene: TRBJ2-2; CDR3nt: TGTGCCAGCAGCTTATCCCTCACCGGGGAGCTGTTTTTT; CDR3aa: CASSLSLTGELFF
abundance: -; v_gene: TRBV7-2; d_gene: TRBD1; j_gene: TRBJ2-2; CDR3nt: TGTGCCAGCAGCAGAGACAGGGGTACCGGGGAGCTGTTTTTT; CDR3aa: CASSRDRGTGELFF
abundance: -; v_gene: TRBV19; d_gene: TRBD1; j_gene: TRBJ1-5; CDR3nt: TGTGCCAGTAGTCCCCAGGGGGCAGGCAATCAGCCCCAGCATTTT; CDR3aa: CASSPQGAGNQPQHF
abundance: -; v_gene: TRBV2; d_gene: TRBD1; j_gene: TRBJ2-1; CDR3nt: TGTGCCAGCAGTGCCCAGGGACAGGGTTACAATGAGCAGTTCTTC; CDR3aa: CASSAQGQGYNEQFF
abundance: -; v_gene: TRBV27; d_gene: -; j_gene: TRBJ2-7; CDR3nt: TGTGCCAGCAGCATAGACAGGACCACCTCCTACGAGCAGTACTTC; CDR3aa: CASSIDRTTSYEQYF
abundance: -; v_gene: TRBV10-1; d_gene: -; j_gene: TRBJ2-6; CDR3nt: TGCGCCAGCAGTATGGACAGCTCTGGGGCCAACGTCCTGACTTTC; CDR3aa: CASSMDSSGANVLTF
abundance: -; v_gene: TRBV27; d_gene: -; j_gene: TRBJ1-3; CDR3nt: TGTGCCAGCTGGGGGGTTCTCTCTGGAAACACCATATATTTT; CDR3aa: CASWGVLSGNTIYF
abundance: -; v_gene: TRBV14; d_gene: -; j_gene: TRBJ1-1; CDR3nt: TGTGCCAGCAGCCTCGCCGCGGCGTGGAGCACTGAAGCTTTCTTT; CDR3aa: CASSLAAAWSTEAFF
abundance: -; v_gene: TRBV6-1; d_gene: -; j_gene: TRBJ2-2; CDR3nt: TGTGCCAGCAGCCGAACAGGGATCGGGGAGCTGTTTTTT; CDR3aa: CASSRTGIGELFF
abundance: -; v_gene: TRBV5-1; d_gene: -; j_gene: TRBJ2-3; CDR3nt: TGCGCCAGCAGCTTGGTAGGAGACGCAGATACGCAGTATTTT; CDR3aa: CASSLVGDADTQYF
abundance: few; v_gene: TRBV5-1; d_gene: -; j_gene: TRBJ2-3; CDR3nt: TGCGCCAGCAGCCTTCCCGGGGATACGCAGTATTTT; CDR3aa: CASSLPGDTQYF
abundance: once; v_gene: TRBV7-7; d_gene: -; j_gene: TRBJ2-1; CDR3nt: TGTGCCAGCAGCTTAACCCCGGGACTGGGGACTTACAATGAGCAGTTCTTC; CDR3aa: CASSLTPGLGTYNEQFF
abundance: few; v_gene: TRBV27; d_gene: TRBD1; j_gene: TRBJ2-1; CDR3nt: TGTGCCAGCAGGACTAACAGGGGGCGCTCCTACAATGAGCAGTTCTTC; CDR3aa: CASRTNRGRSYNEQFF
abundance: -; v_gene: TRBV9; d_gene: -; j_gene: TRBJ2-6; CDR3nt: TGTGCCAGCAGCTCCGGGTCCCTCCAAGGATTCGGGGCCAACGTCCTGACTTTC; CDR3aa: CASSSGSLQGFGANVLTF
abundance: once; v_gene: TRBV6-1; d_gene: TRBD1; j_gene: TRBJ1-4; CDR3nt: TGTGCCAGCAGTGAAGCCCAAGCGTGGGGGACAGGTATAGATGAAAAACTGTTTTTT; CDR3aa: CASSEAQAWGTGIDEKLFF
abundance: -; v_gene: TRBV5-6; d_gene: -; j_gene: TRBJ2-5; CDR3nt: TGTGCCAGCAGCTTGGTGGCAGTACAAGAGACCCAGTACTTC; CDR3aa: CASSLVAVQETQYF
abundance: -; v_gene: TRBV30; d_gene: TRBD2; j_gene: TRBJ2-2; CDR3nt: TGTGCCTGGAGTGTATTTATTGTGTCGGGGGGGAACACCGGGGAGCTGTTTTTT; CDR3aa: CAWSVFIVSGGNTGELFF
abundance: medium-sized; v_gene: TRBV7-9; d_gene: TRBD1; j_gene: TRBJ1-4; CDR3nt: TGTGCCAGCAGCCCCCCCACACAGGGGCCCCATGAAAAACTGTTTTTT; CDR3aa: CASSPPTQGPHEKLFF
abundance: -; v_gene: TRBV5-4; d_gene: -; j_gene: TRBJ2-7; CDR3nt: TGTGCCAGCAGCCTATCCGGGACATCTACCTACGAGCAGTACTTC; CDR3aa: CASSLSGTSTYEQYF
abundance: -; v_gene: TRBV5-5; d_gene: -; j_gene: TRBJ2-7; CDR3nt: TGTGCCAGCAGCTTGGCAGGGGAGGGCGAGCAGTACTTC; CDR3aa: CASSLAGEGEQYF
abundance: -; v_gene: TRBV18; d_gene: -; j_gene: TRBJ2-5; CDR3nt: TGTGCCAGCTCACCACAGGACTCCCAAGAGACCCAGTACTTC; CDR3aa: CASSPQDSQETQYF
abundance: -; v_gene: TRBV7-9; d_gene: TRBD2; j_gene: TRBJ2-5; CDR3nt: TGTGCCAGCACCCCCCGCGGGGGGGGACAAGAGACCCAGTACTTC; CDR3aa: CASTPRGGGQETQYF
abundance: -; v_gene: TRBV4-1; d_gene: TRBD2; j_gene: TRBJ2-7; CDR3nt: TGCGCCAGCAGCCAAACGACGGGACTAGCGATCTACGAGCAGTACTTC; CDR3aa: CASSQTTGLAIYEQYF
abundance: -; v_gene: TRBV19; d_gene: TRBD1; j_gene: TRBJ1-6; CDR3nt: TGTGCCAGTAGTCGGGACAGGGAGAATTCACCCCTCCACTTT; CDR3aa: CASSRDRENSPLHF
abundance: -; v_gene: TRBV5-1; d_gene: TRBD1; j_gene: TRBJ2-5; CDR3nt: TGCGCCAGCAGCCGAGCCGGGACAGGGGACGAGACCCAGTACTTC; CDR3aa: CASSRAGTGDETQYF